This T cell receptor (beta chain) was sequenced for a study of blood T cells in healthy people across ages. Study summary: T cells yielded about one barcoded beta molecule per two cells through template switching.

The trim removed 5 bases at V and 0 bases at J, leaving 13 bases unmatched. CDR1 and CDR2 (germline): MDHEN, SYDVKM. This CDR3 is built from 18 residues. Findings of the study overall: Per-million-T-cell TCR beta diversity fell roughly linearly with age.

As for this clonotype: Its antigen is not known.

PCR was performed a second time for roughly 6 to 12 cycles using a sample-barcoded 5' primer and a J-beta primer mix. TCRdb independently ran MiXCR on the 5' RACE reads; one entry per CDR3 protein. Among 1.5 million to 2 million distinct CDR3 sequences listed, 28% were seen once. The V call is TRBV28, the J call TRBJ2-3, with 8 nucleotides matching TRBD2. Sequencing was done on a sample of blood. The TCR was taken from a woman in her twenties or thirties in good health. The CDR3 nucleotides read TGTGCCAGCAGTCCGGGGTTGCGGGGGGCCCCTAGCACAGATACGCAGTATTTT. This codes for CASSPGLRGAPSTDTQYF.